This TCR beta chain was identified during a study of blood T cells in healthy people across ages. Next came a second PCR, run for about 6 to 11 cycles, which used a sample-barcoded 5' primer along with a J-beta primer mix. There were at least 3 million CDR3-containing paired-end reads obtained from each sample. MiXCR, applied by TCRdb to the 5' RACE reads, yields one record per CDR3 protein. The sample lists approximately 670,000 distinct CDR3 sequences; around two fifths were seen once. Each donor supplied around 9.9 milliliters of peripheral blood. The source is an elderly man in good health. The sample comprised blood.

CDR3 region: CASSVRGGSSETQYF. In DNA, the CDR3 is TGTGCCAGCAGCGTACGGGGCGGGAGTTCAGAGACCCAGTACTTC. This sequence joins TRBV9 and TRBJ2-5; TRBD2 agrees at 7 bases. CDR3 size: 15 residues. Germline values: CDR1 SGDLS, CDR2 YYNGEE. After removal of 1 base from V and 4 bases from J, the junction contained 7 bases not matched to a gene.